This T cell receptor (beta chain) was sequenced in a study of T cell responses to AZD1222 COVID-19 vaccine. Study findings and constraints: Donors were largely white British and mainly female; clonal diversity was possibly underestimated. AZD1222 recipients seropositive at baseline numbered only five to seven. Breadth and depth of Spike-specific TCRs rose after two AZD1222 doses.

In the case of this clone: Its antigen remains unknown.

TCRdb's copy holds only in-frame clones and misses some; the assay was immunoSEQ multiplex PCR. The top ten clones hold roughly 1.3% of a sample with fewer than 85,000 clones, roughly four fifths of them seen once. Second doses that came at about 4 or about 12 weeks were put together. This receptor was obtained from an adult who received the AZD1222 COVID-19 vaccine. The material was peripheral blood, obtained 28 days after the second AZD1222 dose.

The CDR3 loop reads CASSYSRTLTEAFF. As DNA, the CDR3 is TGTGCCAGCAGTTATTCCAGGACATTAACTGAAGCTTTCTTT. This chain uses TRBV6-2 or TRBV6-3 with TRBJ1-1; possibly TRBD1 for D (5 bases). The CDR3 runs 14 residues. Germline CDR1 reads MNHEY; CDR2 reads SVGEGT. The V gene lost 3 bases and the J gene lost 5 bases, with 13 bases spanning the gap.